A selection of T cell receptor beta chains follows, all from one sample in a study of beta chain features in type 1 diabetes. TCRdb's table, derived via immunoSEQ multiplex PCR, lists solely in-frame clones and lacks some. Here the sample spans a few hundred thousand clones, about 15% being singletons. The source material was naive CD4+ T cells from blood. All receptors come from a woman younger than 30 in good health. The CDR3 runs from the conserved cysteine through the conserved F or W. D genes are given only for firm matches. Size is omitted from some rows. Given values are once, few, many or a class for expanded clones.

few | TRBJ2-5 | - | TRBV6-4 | TGTGCCAGCGCAGGGAAAGAGACCCAGTACTTC | CASAGKETQYF
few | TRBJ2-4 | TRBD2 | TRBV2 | TGTGCCAGCAGTGGTGTTAGTTACGGGGGGGACATTCAGTACTTC | CASSGVSYGGDIQYF
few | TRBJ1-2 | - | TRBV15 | TGTGCCACCAGCAGAGTAATGGGCTCGACCTACACCTTC | CATSRVMGSTYTF
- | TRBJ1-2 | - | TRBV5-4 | TGTGCCAGCAGCTTGGCAGGCAGGGAAAACTATGGCTACACCTTC | CASSLAGRENYGYTF
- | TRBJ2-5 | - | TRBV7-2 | TGTGCCAGCAGCTCCGGCAGGGTTCGGGAGACCCAGTACTTC | CASSSGRVRETQYF
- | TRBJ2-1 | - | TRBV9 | TGTGCCAGCACTTTCGGGACTCGGAACTACAATGAGCAGTTCTTC | CASTFGTRNYNEQFF
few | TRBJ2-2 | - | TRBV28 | TGTGCCAGTTCCAGGGTCTTTTCGACGGAGCTGTTTTTT | CASSRVFSTELFF
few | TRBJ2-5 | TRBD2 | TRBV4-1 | TGCGCCAGCAGCCAAGGCCTAGCGGGAGGACAAGAGACCCAGTACTTC | CASSQGLAGGQETQYF
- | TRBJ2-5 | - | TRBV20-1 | TGCAGTCCTCAAGAGACCCAGTACTTC | CSPQETQYF
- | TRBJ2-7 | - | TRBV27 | TGTGCCAGCTGGAGGTCTTACGAGCAGTACTTC | CASWRSYEQYF
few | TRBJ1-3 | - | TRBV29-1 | TGCAGCGTCGCCGCGACAGATTCTGGAAACACCATATATTTT | CSVAATDSGNTIYF
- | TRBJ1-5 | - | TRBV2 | TGTGCCAGCAGTGGAAACAGGGACAATCAGCCCCAGCATTTT | CASSGNRDNQPQHF
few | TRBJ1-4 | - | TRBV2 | TGTGCCAGCAGAGCGGGACCGCTAAATGAAAAACTGTTTTTT | CASRAGPLNEKLFF
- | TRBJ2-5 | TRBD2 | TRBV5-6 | TGTGCCAGCAGCTTGGACCTAGGGAGGGTCCTGGAGACCCAGTACTTC | CASSLDLGRVLETQYF
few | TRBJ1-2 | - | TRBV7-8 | TGTGCCAGCAGCTTTGCCCGATCGACAGTCACCTATGGCTACACCTTC | CASSFARSTVTYGYTF
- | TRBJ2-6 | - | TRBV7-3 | TGTGCCAGCAGCTTAGAGGGCAGGGGATCCTCTGGGGCCAACGTCCTGACTTTC | CASSLEGRGSSGANVLTF
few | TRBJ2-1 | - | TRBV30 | TGTGCCTGGAGATTGGTTAGTGGTTCGCAGTTCTTC | CAWRLVSGSQFF
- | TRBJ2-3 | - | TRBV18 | TGTGCCAGCTCTCCGATGGGGCGGACCACAGATACGCAGTATTTT | CASSPMGRTTDTQYF
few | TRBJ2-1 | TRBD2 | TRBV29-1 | TGCAGCGCTGGGACTAGCGGACACAATGAGCAGTTCTTC | CSAGTSGHNEQFF
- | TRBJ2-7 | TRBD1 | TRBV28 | TGTGCCAGCAGTTTGGAAGGACAGGGACGGCCCTACGAGCAGTACTTC | CASSLEGQGRPYEQYF
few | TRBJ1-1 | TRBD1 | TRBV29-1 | TGCAGCGGAGACAGGGACACTGAAGCTTTCTTT | CSGDRDTEAFF
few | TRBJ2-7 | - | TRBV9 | TGTGCCAGCAGCCTAACAGAAGCCTACGAGCAGTACTTC | CASSLTEAYEQYF
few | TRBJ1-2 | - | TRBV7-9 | TGTGCCAGCGGCCAAGAAATTAACTATGGCTACACCTTC | CASGQEINYGYTF
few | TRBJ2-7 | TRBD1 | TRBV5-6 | TGTGCCAGCAGCTTACCGACAGGGGCCAGCGAGCAGTACTTC | CASSLPTGASEQYF